This T cell receptor beta chain was identified in a study of long-term antiretroviral therapy in people with HIV. Study-wide findings and caveats: When set beside controls, HIV repertoires had CDR3 length ranges that were narrower.

At survey level, the immunoSEQ assay was run in its v3.0 version. Clones were sequenced by immunoSEQ multiplex PCR, and TCRdb holds only the in-frame ones, with some missing. The repertoire consists of approximately 25,000 clones, with 80% to 90% occurring once and the leading ten covering less than 20%. Germline CDR1 reads LNHDA; CDR2 reads SQIVND (reference sequence). The V and J ends lost 3 bases and 0 bases respectively, with 0 bases between them. The CDR3 has 12 amino acids. This clone was found a few times. Its antigen remains unidentified. The chain joins TRBV19 to TRBJ1-5; D unclear. Sequencing was performed on unsorted PBMCs, taken 1.2 years after starting antiretroviral therapy. This TCR came from a man aged 45-65 years with HIV. This chain's CDR3 is CASSISNQPQHF. CDR3 nucleotides: TGTGCCAGTAGTATTAGCAATCAGCCCCAGCATTTT. The variable domain in full, with the rest retrieved from reference TRBV19 and TRBJ1-5, is DGGITQSPKYLFRKEGQNVTLSCEQNLNHDAMYWYRQDPGQGLRLIYYSQIVNDFQKGDIAEGYSVSREKKESFPLTVTSAQKNPTAFYLCASSISNQPQHFGDGTRLSIL.